The entry that follows covers one T cell receptor beta chain sequence. Which antigen it targets is not known. No clone much larger than this one lies a single base away; base qualities are absent. The sample belongs to a study of blood T cell repertoires in COVID-19 (dated by TCRdb to about 2020). Background for the entire study: Collaborator samples came from the United States, Italy and Spain and covered acute and convalescent phases of COVID-19. A freely available public database, intended as a resource for researchers studying the immune response to SARS-CoV-2, is where the repertoires were released. Where available, HLA class I and class II types were taken from metadata supplied by the sample provider and were not determined by assay-based typing. The samples were drawn from the first 160 participants of the ongoing ImmuneRACE study and from 1,254 subjects provided by 6 global collaborators. Deeply sampled blood TCRbeta repertoires from subjects exposed to, actively infected with, or recovered from COVID-19 were included in the dataset. The material from the prospective study consisted of cDNA or gDNA derived from T cells, B-cell-depleted T cells, or PBMCs. The sample metadata nearly always contained a de-identified subject ID, COVID-19 status, age in years and sex. Findings and caveats that apply to the study as a whole: The amount of clinical and demographic metadata varied by source and participant and was provided uncurated.

From V the trimming removes 4 bases and from J it removes 6 bases, while the gene matches leave 13 bases of the junction unaccounted for. The CDR3 starts with the cysteine, ends with the phenylalanine, and has 18 residues. This entry keeps only the CDR3 DNA: 54 bases, framed from base 1. Taken from the germline V gene, the CDR1 and CDR2 loops are SGDLS and YYNGEE. Whole blood was collected in K2EDTA tubes by collaborating institutions according to the institutions' own protocols. Collaborator samples were shipped for TCRbeta analysis as frozen whole blood, isolated PBMCs, or DNA extracted from either sample type. The immunoSEQ Assay, a bias-controlled multiplex PCR, was used to amplify TCRbeta CDR3 regions from genomic DNA. In the authors' own workflow: Nucleated cell counts per sample were estimated from amplification of reference gene primers within the assay. Sequence reads were collapsed and filtered to measure the absolute abundance of every unique TCRbeta CDR3 rearrangement. For each sample, productive Simpson clonality was calculated as the square root of Simpson's diversity index over productive rearrangements. The source is immuneACCESS, and TCRdb retained only in-frame sequences with V and J called. Part of the clones is not carried over; for the studies checked, unresolved V genes explain less than half of this, and the remainder is unexplained. V and J calls and clone size come straight from that table; D and trimming were deduced from the DNA. In all, the sample holds about 14,000 clones, and 84% of those were seen once. Clones ranked in the top ten supply around 26% of the sample.

The sequence derives from a woman in her forties or fifties with active or convalescent COVID-19. Sequences were obtained from peripheral blood. The chain is made from TRBV9 and TRBJ2-2; the junction holds 12 bases that match TRBD2. The DNA sequence follows: TGTGCCAGCAGCTTCCCGACTAGCGGGGGCCCTAAGGCCGGGGAGCTGTTTTTT. Translated, it gives CASSFPTSGGPKAGELFF. With all but the CDR3 taken from the reference TRBV9 and TRBJ2-2 genes, the full variable domain is: DSGVTQTPKHLITATGQRVTLRCSPRSGDLSVYWYQQSLDQGLQFLIQYYNGEERAKGNILERFSAQQFPDLHSELNLSSLELGDSALYFCASSFPTSGGPKAGELFFGEGSRLTVL.